The rows below give T cell receptor beta chains drawn from one sample of a study of identical twins. TCRdb processed the 5' RACE reads anew with MiXCR; each CDR3 protein has one entry. The sample lists about 280,000 distinct CDR3 sequences, under 9.5% occurring once. These data were also filed under a second study, of yellow fever vaccine responses in identical twins.

Sequenced sample: memory (CD45RO+) T cells sorted from blood. Source of these receptors: a woman aged 18-30 years in good health. CDR3s include the opening cysteine and the closing phenylalanine or tryptophan. A D gene is named only where the DNA matches it firmly. Not every row has a clone size; where given, it reads once, few, many or a size class.

v_call	clone_size	j_call	d_call	cdr3_aa	cdr3_nt
TRBV10-3	many	TRBJ2-7	TRBD1	CAISANRGKNYEQYF	TGTGCCATCAGTGCCAACAGGGGTAAGAACTACGAGCAGTACTTC
TRBV3-1	-	TRBJ2-1	TRBD2	CAICGTSGRAIVYNEQFF	TGTGCCATCTGCGGGACTAGCGGGAGGGCCATCGTATACAATGAGCAGTTCTTC
TRBV24-1	many	TRBJ2-1	-	CATSDILAGYNEQFF	TGTGCCACCAGTGATATCCTAGCAGGCTACAATGAGCAGTTCTTC
TRBV7-2	many	TRBJ2-3	-	CASSRQWGNTDTQYF	TGTGCCAGCAGCCGACAGTGGGGGAACACAGATACGCAGTATTTT
TRBV20-1	many	TRBJ2-1	-	CSARRWEESYNEQFF	TGCAGTGCTAGAAGGTGGGAGGAGAGCTACAATGAGCAGTTCTTC
TRBV18	-	TRBJ1-1	-	CASSPVSNTEAFF	TGTGCCAGCTCCCCCGTTTCGAACACTGAAGCTTTCTTT
TRBV20-1	-	TRBJ1-1	-	CSARPTGLDTEAFF	TGCAGTGCTAGACCCACAGGGTTGGACACTGAAGCTTTCTTT
TRBV11-2	few	TRBJ2-4	-	CASSHGGSRAKNIQYF	TGTGCCAGCAGCCACGGGGGATCGAGAGCCAAAAACATTCAGTACTTC
TRBV27	few	TRBJ2-3	TRBD2	CASRSGSTTTDTQYF	TGTGCCAGCAGAAGCGGGAGTACAACCACAGATACGCAGTATTTT
TRBV2	many	TRBJ2-1	-	CAARRDDGSYNEQFF	TGTGCCGCGAGGAGGGATGATGGCTCCTACAATGAGCAGTTCTTC
TRBV27	-	TRBJ1-1	-	CASNPHRTMNTEAFF	TGTGCCAGCAATCCCCACAGAACTATGAACACTGAAGCTTTCTTT
TRBV7-9	many	TRBJ1-2	-	CASSLLTTENYGYTF	TGTGCCAGCAGCTTACTTACTACGGAAAACTATGGCTACACCTTC
TRBV2	few	TRBJ2-1	TRBD2	CASSEYSGKGPNEQFF	TGTGCCAGCAGTGAATATAGCGGGAAGGGGCCCAATGAGCAGTTCTTC
TRBV6-1	few	TRBJ2-6	-	CASMGGSSGANVLTF	TGTGCCAGCATGGGTGGCAGCTCTGGGGCCAACGTCCTGACTTTC
TRBV28	-	TRBJ2-7	-	CASNYGGLNEQYF	TGTGCCAGCAACTACGGAGGGCTTAACGAGCAGTACTTC
TRBV5-5	many	TRBJ1-2	-	CASRLGQQDNYGYTF	TGTGCCAGCAGGTTGGGACAACAAGATAACTATGGCTACACCTTC
TRBV7-9	few	TRBJ2-3	TRBD2	CASRRGRVKRKADTQYF	TGTGCCAGCCGTCGTGGGAGGGTGAAACGAAAGGCAGATACGCAGTATTTT
TRBV3-1	-	TRBJ2-5	-	CASSLRLVTGQYF	TGTGCCAGCAGCCTCCGACTGGTTACGGGCCAGTACTTC
TRBV4-1	-	TRBJ2-5	-	CASSQDGRGSETQYF	TGCGCCAGCAGCCAAGACGGCAGGGGATCGGAGACCCAGTACTTC
TRBV9	-	TRBJ2-7	-	CASSVMRASYEQYF	TGTGCCAGCAGCGTCATGAGGGCCTCCTACGAGCAGTACTTC
TRBV20-1	many	TRBJ2-5	TRBD2	CSARPRLAPYQETQYF	TGCAGTGCTAGACCCAGACTAGCGCCGTACCAAGAGACCCAGTACTTC
TRBV29-1	many	TRBJ1-5	-	CSVELPGGNQPQHF	TGCAGCGTCGAGCTCCCGGGAGGCAATCAGCCCCAGCATTTT
TRBV28	-	TRBJ1-2	-	CASSPLRRNYGYTF	TGTGCCAGCAGTCCTCTCCGTCGGAACTATGGCTACACCTTC
TRBV27	-	TRBJ2-7	-	CASSSRGGYEQYF	TGTGCCAGCAGTTCCCGTGGGGGGTACGAGCAGTACTTC
TRBV5-1	many	TRBJ1-6	-	CASSLAGSSPLHF	TGCGCCAGCAGCTTGGCAGGATCCTCACCCCTCCACTTT
TRBV5-1	many	TRBJ2-1	-	CASSLTGSYVNEQFF	TGCGCCAGCAGCTTAACAGGGTCCTACGTGAATGAGCAGTTCTTC
TRBV6-1	-	TRBJ2-4	TRBD2	CASRGLGLAKNIQYF	TGTGCCAGCAGAGGACTAGGACTAGCCAAAAACATTCAGTACTTC
TRBV24-1	-	TRBJ1-2	-	CATSDVGRNYGYTF	TGTGCCACCAGTGATGTCGGAAGGAACTATGGCTACACCTTC
TRBV13	-	TRBJ2-1	TRBD2	CASSLGSGRAGKDEQFF	TGTGCCAGCAGCTTGGGTAGCGGGAGGGCCGGGAAGGATGAGCAGTTCTTC
TRBV3-1	many	TRBJ1-4	-	CASSEGRRHEKLFF	TGTGCCAGCAGCGAAGGCCGAAGGCACGAAAAACTGTTTTTT
TRBV7-8	few	TRBJ1-3	-	CASSLMDLDSGNTIYF	TGTGCCAGCAGCTTAATGGATTTGGACTCTGGAAACACCATATATTTT
TRBV4-1	-	TRBJ1-2	-	CASSQQFTGTDYGYTF	TGCGCCAGCAGCCAGCAATTCACAGGGACCGACTATGGCTACACCTTC
TRBV7-3	-	TRBJ2-2	TRBD2	CASSLPGGSGELFF	TGTGCCAGCAGCTTACCGGGGGGGTCCGGGGAGCTGTTTTTT
TRBV5-4	-	TRBJ2-5	TRBD2	CASSPGTSGSLAETQYF	TGTGCCAGCAGCCCGGGGACTAGCGGGAGTCTTGCCGAGACCCAGTACTTC
TRBV5-5	many	TRBJ2-7	-	CASILSYEQYF	TGTGCCAGCATCCTCTCCTACGAGCAGTACTTC
TRBV4-2	-	TRBJ2-3	TRBD2	CASSQDWLAGVADTQYF	TGTGCCAGCAGCCAAGACTGGCTAGCGGGAGTAGCAGATACGCAGTATTTT
TRBV12-3/TRBV12-4	many	TRBJ2-3	TRBD2	CASSPTGGRTDTQYF	TGTGCCAGCAGTCCCACGGGGGGGCGCACAGATACGCAGTATTTT
TRBV3-1	-	TRBJ2-3	TRBD2	CASSQDGRATDTQYF	TGTGCCAGCAGCCAAGACGGGAGGGCCACAGATACGCAGTATTTT
TRBV27	many	TRBJ1-2	-	CASSLLGSNYGYTF	TGTGCCAGCAGTTTACTAGGATCCAACTATGGCTACACCTTC
TRBV3-1	-	TRBJ1-2	-	CALCLRGLGHTPNYGYTF	TGTGCCCTCTGTTTAAGAGGATTGGGACACACTCCTAACTATGGCTACACCTTC
TRBV20-1	many	TRBJ2-1	TRBD1	CSALPGTGWNEQFF	TGCAGTGCTTTACCCGGGACAGGGTGGAATGAGCAGTTCTTC
TRBV12-3/TRBV12-4	many	TRBJ2-1	-	CASSLGSWSYNEQFF	TGTGCCAGCAGTTTAGGTAGCTGGTCCTACAATGAGCAGTTCTTC
TRBV3-1	-	TRBJ2-1	-	CASSQAFEQFF	TGTGCCAGCAGCCAAGCGTTTGAGCAGTTCTTC
TRBV6-2/TRBV6-3	few	TRBJ2-1	-	CASRTLARRGNNEQFF	TGTGCCAGCAGGACCCTAGCCCGGAGGGGTAACAATGAGCAGTTCTTC
TRBV9	few	TRBJ2-5	TRBD2	CASSFALADRETQYF	TGTGCCAGCAGTTTTGCCCTAGCGGACCGGGAGACCCAGTACTTC
TRBV24-1	many	TRBJ2-1	TRBD2	CATSDWTSGTERLNEQFF	TGTGCCACCAGTGATTGGACTAGCGGGACCGAGCGCCTCAATGAGCAGTTCTTC
TRBV7-9	few	TRBJ1-2	TRBD1	CASSASGTAINYGYTF	TGTGCCAGCAGCGCTTCCGGGACAGCTATAAACTATGGCTACACCTTC
TRBV12-3/TRBV12-4	many	TRBJ2-3	TRBD2	CASSLARLAETDTQYF	TGTGCCAGCAGTTTAGCGCGACTAGCGGAAACAGATACGCAGTATTTT
TRBV6-1	many	TRBJ2-2	TRBD2	CASSETSGPTGELFF	TGTGCCAGCAGTGAAACTAGCGGGCCGACCGGGGAGCTGTTTTTT
TRBV25-1	-	TRBJ1-6	TRBD1	CASSARDRDAPLHF	TGTGCCAGCAGTGCCCGGGACAGGGATGCACCCCTCCACTTT
TRBV7-6	-	TRBJ2-7	-	CASSLGSRGGWSEQYF	TGTGCCAGCAGCTTAGGATCCCGGGGCGGCTGGTCGGAGCAGTACTTC
TRBV7-9	few	TRBJ1-2	-	CASSLALSGYTF	TGTGCCAGCAGCTTAGCGCTGTCAGGCTACACCTTC
TRBV10-3	few	TRBJ2-1	-	CAISAKAEAGSYNEQFF	TGTGCCATCAGTGCGAAGGCTGAAGCGGGCTCCTACAATGAGCAGTTCTTC
TRBV5-1	many	TRBJ2-5	-	CASSVGNRETQYF	TGCGCCAGCAGCGTCGGGAACCGAGAGACCCAGTACTTC